The 16 T cell receptor beta chains below come from one sample, sequenced in a study of beta chain features in type 1 diabetes. Every isolated RNA sample was fully reverse transcribed, so sequencing captured expressed TCRB transcripts. Only in-frame clones appear in the TCRdb table, and some are missing; sequencing was by immunoSEQ multiplex PCR. The sample gives almost 350,000 clones, 15% to 20% of which show up once; 0.044% is in the top ten. The sample taken for sequencing was naive CD4+ T cells from blood. These receptors were obtained from a woman under 30 in good health.

V gene TRBV5-1 combines with J gene TRBJ2-7, with D hard to call. The CDR3 loop spans 13 amino acids. Germline V gene sequence: CDR1 SGHRS, CDR2 YFSETQ. V lost 0 bases to trimming and J lost 6 bases, with 10 bases between them. The DNA for the CDR3 is TGCGCCAGCAGCTTGGCAGGTCTATCCGAGCAGTACTTC. Amino acid sequence: CASSLAGLSEQYF.

V usage is TRBV30 and J usage is TRBJ2-2, with 7 bases lining up with TRBD2. The junction had 4 bases not matched to a gene; V was cut back by 3 bases and J by 6 bases. CDR3 size: 13 residues. Germline lookup yields CDR1 GTSNPN and CDR2 SVGIG (reference sequence). The CDR3 DNA reads TGTGCCTGGAGGAAGGGAGGGGCCGGGGAGCTGTTTTTT. It encodes CAWRKGGAGELFF.

This clone has only a few counts. The V call is TRBV2, the J call TRBJ2-5; D is possibly TRBD1 (5 bases). Germline assignment: CDR1 SNHLY and CDR2 FYNNEI. Trimming pared 4 bases from V and 7 bases from J, leaving 13 bases between. There are 13 residues in the CDR3. The CDR3 DNA sequence: TGTGCCAGCAGTGGGGGCCCCTCGTGGACCCAGTACTTC. Protein product: CASSGGPSWTQYF.

This clone turned up a few times. The rearrangement uses TRBV7-3 and TRBJ2-3; 10 bases are a match to TRBD2. The CDR3 totals 16 residues. CDR1 SGHTA and CDR2 FQGTGA come from the germline V gene. After removal of 5 bases from V and 4 bases from J, the junction contained 9 bases not matched to a gene. This chain's CDR3 is CASSDGSSGGSDTQYF. The DNA for the CDR3 is TGTGCCAGCAGCGACGGGTCTAGCGGGGGATCAGATACGCAGTATTTT.

The V call is TRBV9, the J call TRBJ2-3; 9 bases match TRBD1. Germline trimming cut 1 base from V and 4 bases from J; bases unmatched to any gene: 4. The CDR3 totals 15 residues. Germline loops: CDR1 SGDLS, CDR2 YYNGEE. The DNA for the CDR3 is TGTGCCAGCAGCGTAATGGGACAGGGCGCAGATACGCAGTATTTT. Residues: CASSVMGQGADTQYF.

This clone is a singleton in its sample. CDR3 sequence (DNA): TGCGCCAGCAGCCAAGAACAGGCGATCCTGTACGAGCAGTACTTC. Its translation: CASSQEQAILYEQYF. J is TRBJ2-7 and V is TRBV4-1; maybe TRBD1 (5 bases). V was clipped by 0 bases and J by 4 bases, with 13 bases between them. The germline V gene encodes CDR1 MGHRA and CDR2 YSYEKL. CDR3 size: 15 residues.

This sequence joins TRBV7-3 and TRBJ2-2; 9 nucleotides match TRBD1. The trim removed 5 bases at V and 4 bases at J, leaving 8 bases unmatched. This CDR3 is built from 16 residues. Looked up from germline, CDR1 is SGHTA and CDR2 is FQGTGA. The CDR3: CASSTRDRAATGELFF. The CDR3 nucleotides read TGTGCCAGCAGCACCAGGGACAGGGCAGCCACCGGGGAGCTGTTTTTT.

V is TRBV9 and J is TRBJ2-2; TRBD2 matches 10 bases. The CDR3 runs 16 residues. J gave up 8 bases and V 5 bases, and 12 bases lay outside the gene matches. The germline CDR1 and CDR2 sequences are SGDLS and YYNGEE. This CDR3 reads CASSQGTSVPGGELFF. The CDR3 nucleotides are TGTGCCAGCAGTCAAGGGACTAGCGTCCCCGGGGGGGAGCTGTTTTTT.

The chain uses TRBV18 and TRBJ2-1; 7 bases fit TRBD1. This CDR3 spans 15 amino acids. CDR1 and CDR2 from the germline V gene are KGHSH and LQKENI. With V trimmed by 4 bases and J by 7 bases, 10 bases remained unmatched. CDR3 protein: CASSLRGQPGNEQFF. CDR3 bases: TGTGCCAGCTCACTAAGGGGACAGCCCGGGAATGAGCAGTTCTTC.

The chain carries TRBV7-9 and TRBJ2-6; 7 bases are shared with TRBD2. Germline V CDR1 and CDR2: SEHNR, FQNEAQ (reference sequence). There are 16 residues in the CDR3. J was trimmed by 4 bases and V by 6 bases; bases with no gene match: 9. CDR3 in DNA: TGTGCCAGCAGTCAAGCGGGACCAGGCGGGGCCAACGTCCTGACTTTC. This codes for CASSQAGPGGANVLTF.

Worth noting for this clone: The sample carries other DNA sequences with the same CDR3. V usage is TRBV2 and J usage is TRBJ2-7; tentatively, D is TRBD1 (6 bases). Per germline, CDR1 SNHLY and CDR2 FYNNEI. V was cut by 6 bases and J by 2 bases, with 8 bases left in between. CDR3 length: 12 amino acids. CDR3 loop: CASRRDTYEQYF. CDR3 sequence (DNA): TGTGCCAGCAGACGGGACACCTACGAGCAGTACTTC.

The V and J genes are TRBV6-1 and TRBJ2-6, with D possibly being TRBD2 (6 bases). V was shortened by 2 bases and J by 2 bases, with 19 bases between the two germline ends. The CDR3 is 19 residues long. Germline V gene lookup returns CDR1 MNHNS and CDR2 SASEGT. DNA for the CDR3: TGTGCCAGCAGTGAAAGATCGGTGAACAGGACTACTGGGGCCAACGTCCTGACTTTC. Amino acid sequence: CASSERSVNRTTGANVLTF.

This chain connects TRBV25-1 to TRBJ2-2; D is perhaps TRBD2 (6 bases). Germline V gene lookup returns CDR1 MGHDK and CDR2 SYGVNS. Trimming took off 6 bases at V and 7 bases at J, with 15 bases between the two ends. The CDR3 length is 14 residues. Here the CDR3 reads CASRGGILGGELFF. The CDR3 nucleotides are TGTGCCAGCAGGGGGGGTATTTTGGGCGGGGAGCTGTTTTTT.

This clone turned up a few times. The chain uses TRBV9 and TRBJ2-7; TRBD1 matches at 8 bases. V dropped 4 bases and J dropped 3; count of bases not matched to a gene: 9. CDR3 length: 15 amino acids. Germline values: CDR1 SGDLS, CDR2 YYNGEE. CDR3 coding DNA: TGTGCCAGCAGCCAAACAGGGGGTACCCACTACGAGCAGTACTTC. It yields the protein CASSQTGGTHYEQYF. The whole variable domain, filled in from reference TRBV9 and TRBJ2-7, reads DSGVTQTPKHLITATGQRVTLRCSPRSGDLSVYWYQQSLDQGLQFLIQYYNGEERAKGNILERFSAQQFPDLHSELNLSSLELGDSALYFCASSQTGGTHYEQYFGPGTRLTVT.

The sample holds a few counts of this clone. Germline and junction disagree at one end, which may indicate a read error. The chain links TRBV7-9 to TRBJ2-1; the match to TRBD2 covers 12 bases. Germline loops: CDR1 SEHNR, CDR2 FQNEAQ (reference sequence). CDR3 size: 14 residues. For the CDR3, the DNA is TGTGCCAGCAGCCTAGCGGGAGGGGACAATGAGCAGTTCTTC. Translating it yields CASSLAGGDNEQFF.

This clone showed up just a few times. The chain joins TRBV27 to TRBJ2-5; 8 nucleotides agree with TRBD2. V gave up 9 bases and J gave up 6 bases; unmatched junction bases: 6. The CDR3 runs to 12 residues. CDR1 is MNHEY, CDR2 SMNVEV, per germline (reference sequence). Written as DNA, the CDR3 is TGTGCCAGTGTAATAGCGGGAAAGACCCAGTACTTC. Its protein is CASVIAGKTQYF.